What follows are 8 T cell receptor beta chains derived from one specimen sequenced in a study of a mutant IDH1 vaccine in newly diagnosed glioma. Repertoires were generated with immunoSEQ multiplex PCR, while TCRdb's copy carries only in-frame clones and drops some. The sample contains some 38,000 clones, approximately 78% of which appear only once. Time point indicated: baseline, week 1 (first vaccination visit). This sample's treatment: pre-vaccination baseline after standard-of-care therapy. This specimen consisted of PBMCs, obtained from a glioma patient treated with radiotherapy, temozolomide or both. The receptors come from a man aged 35-49 years with glioma. Some clones in this sample may be carry-over from other donors' samples.

The rearrangement links TRBV5-1 to TRBJ1-1, with TRBD1 matching 9 bases. Germline lookup yields CDR1 SGHRS and CDR2 YFSETQ. J gave up 4 bases and V 3 bases, and 4 bases lay outside the gene matches. The CDR3 is 14 amino acids. The CDR3 nucleotides read TGCGCCAGCAGCTCTAACAGGGGGCCCACTGAAGCTTTCTTT. Amino acids: CASSSNRGPTEAFF.

This sequence joins TRBV7-2 and TRBJ2-7; D remains unclear. The V end was cut by 3 bases, the J end by 1 base, with 7 bases between. This CDR3 has 13 residues. Per the germline V gene, CDR1 is SGHTA and CDR2 is FQGNSA. The chain's CDR3 is CASSFWESYEQYF. CDR3 in DNA: TGTGCCAGCAGCTTCTGGGAATCCTACGAGCAGTACTTC.

The chain uses TRBV5-4 and TRBJ2-7; D is uncertain. The CDR3 spans 12 residues. Germline V gene data show CDR1 as SGHNT and CDR2 as YYREEE (reference sequence). The V end was cut by 4 bases, the J end by 7 bases, with 12 bases between. The CDR3 DNA reads as TGTGCCAGCAGCCTGGACGCTACTGAGCAGTACTTC. Its translation: CASSLDATEQYF.

The gene calls are TRBV10-3 and TRBJ2-5; TRBD2 matches 7 bases. Losses at the gene ends were 0 bases for V and 4 bases for J; bases not matched to a gene: 5. Germline V gene sequence: CDR1 ENHRY, CDR2 SYGVKD. This CDR3 region has 15 residues. CDR3 amino acids: CAISESRGGGETQYF. CDR3 nucleotides: TGTGCCATCAGTGAGTCGAGGGGCGGGGGAGAGACCCAGTACTTC.

This clone was detected once. This rearrangement joins TRBV6-5 to TRBJ2-7; D not certain. The CDR3 consists of 15 residues. With 5 bases removed from V and 1 base from J, the gap between germline ends came to 15 bases. CDR1 and CDR2 (germline): MNHEY, SVGAGI. CDR3 sequence (DNA): TGTGCCAGCAGTAATTATAGGGCAGGTTCCTACGAGCAGTACTTC. Residues: CASSNYRAGSYEQYF.

The chain combines TRBV10-3 with TRBJ1-2; D is undetermined. The CDR3 totals 15 residues. V was shortened by 0 bases and J by 6 bases, with 14 bases between the two germline ends. Looked up from germline, CDR1 is ENHRY and CDR2 is SYGVKD. The CDR3 spells CAISESGLGFDGYTF. The CDR3 region has the DNA TGTGCCATCAGTGAGTCAGGACTCGGGTTTGATGGCTACACCTTC.

The chain has TRBV27 and TRBJ1-1; the D gene is possibly TRBD1 (5 bases). V was shortened by 0 bases and J by 4 bases, with 12 bases between the two germline ends. This CDR3 has 15 residues. The germline CDR1 and CDR2 sequences are MNHEY and SMNVEV (reference sequence). CDR3 DNA sequence: TGTGCCAGCAGTTTATCCAGGGTAGGTGGCACTGAAGCTTTCTTT. Its protein is CASSLSRVGGTEAFF.

V gene TRBV28 combines with J gene TRBJ2-7; the D is unclear. The V and J ends lost 3 bases and 4 bases respectively, with 4 bases between them. This CDR3 is built from 11 residues. The germline gives CDR1 MDHEN, CDR2 SYDVKM. The CDR3 reads CASSLGYEQYF. DNA of the CDR3: TGTGCCAGCAGTTTGGGTTACGAGCAGTACTTC.